These T cell receptor beta chains were read from a single sample in a study of post-analysis software for immune sequencing data. TCRdb re-derived calls from the PCR reads in MiXCR, one entry per CDR3 protein. In the table there are roughly 650,000 distinct CDR3 sequences, 55% to 70% of which are singletons. The sample was blood. These receptors came from a girl aged 2 to 9 with multiple sclerosis. Both conserved end residues are part of each CDR3. D genes are given only for firm matches. Some rows have no size entry. The others give once, few or many, or a class for an expanded clone.

v_call	j_call	d_call	clone_size	cdr3_nt	cdr3_aa
TRBV6-1	TRBJ2-1	.	.	TGTGCCACCGGCTTCAATGAGCAGTTCTTC	CATGFNEQFF
TRBV10-3	TRBJ2-5	TRBD1	.	TGTGCCATCAGTGAGTCGAGCCAGGGGGATATCAATGAGCAGTACTTC	CAISESSQGDINEQYF
TRBV10-3	TRBJ2-3	.	few	TGTGCCATCAGTGACCCGACAGGGAGGCCAGATACGCAGTATTTT	CAISDPTGRPDTQYF
TRBV7-3	TRBJ2-1	.	.	TGTGCCAGCAGCTTATTGCCTTTCAATGAGCAGTTCTTC	CASSLLPFNEQFF
TRBV7-9	TRBJ2-7	TRBD1	.	TGTGCCAGCAGCAAGGGACAGGTCTCCTACGAGCAGTACTTC	CASSKGQVSYEQYF
TRBV5-5	TRBJ2-3	TRBD2	.	TGTGCCAGCATCAAACTAGCGGGACCCTCAGATACGCAGTATTTT	CASIKLAGPSDTQYF
TRBV20-1	TRBJ2-3	.	.	TGCAGTGCTCTAGGGTTGGTGACAGATACGCAGTATTTT	CSALGLVTDTQYF
TRBV20-1	TRBJ2-1	.	.	TGCAGTGCTCGCTTAGACTACAATGAGCAGTTCTTC	CSARLDYNEQFF
TRBV6-5	TRBJ2-1	TRBD1	.	TGTGCCAGCAGGGACAGGGTCCATAATGAGCAGTTCTTC	CASRDRVHNEQFF
TRBV11-2	TRBJ1-5	.	.	TGTGCCAGCAGCTTTTTTTCGGGAAGCAATCAGCCCCAGCATTTT	CASSFFSGSNQPQHF
TRBV15	TRBJ2-1	.	many	TGTGCCACCGCCCGGGGAGGCTACAATGAGCAGTTCTTC	CATARGGYNEQFF
TRBV2	TRBJ1-2	.	.	TGTGCCAGCAGAACGGACAAGACCCACTATGGCTACACCTTC	CASRTDKTHYGYTF
TRBV29-1	TRBJ1-4	.	once	TGCAGCGTCCTGCCTCCTAATGAAAAACTGTTTTTT	CSVLPPNEKLFF
TRBV20-1	TRBJ2-1	.	few	TGCAGTGCTAGTCAAGGGGCAGGGTCCTACAATGAGCAGTTCTTC	CSASQGAGSYNEQFF
TRBV12-3/TRBV12-4	TRBJ1-1	TRBD1	few	TGTGCCAGCAGTTTAGGACAGGGGACAACTGAAGCTTTCTTT	CASSLGQGTTEAFF
TRBV20-1	TRBJ2-7	.	.	TGCAGTGCTAGACGTCTAGCCTACGAGCAGTACTTC	CSARRLAYEQYF
TRBV24-1	TRBJ2-4	.	.	TGTGCCAATAGACTCCCCGGGGAGGTAACCAAAAACATTCAGTACTTC	CANRLPGEVTKNIQYF
TRBV29-1	TRBJ2-1	TRBD2	few	TGCAGCGTTGGAGTAGCGGGAGTGTATGAGCAGTTCTTC	CSVGVAGVYEQFF
TRBV6-6	TRBJ1-1	.	.	TGTGCCAGCGGGGAAGCTGAAGCTTTCTTT	CASGEAEAFF
TRBV7-2	TRBJ2-7	TRBD2	.	TGTGCCAGCAGCTTCCGTAGCGGGTCGTACAAGATAAGCTCCTACGAGCAGTACTTC	CASSFRSGSYKISSYEQYF
TRBV12-3/TRBV12-4	TRBJ1-1	.	.	TGTGCCAGCAGCCCACAGCAGATGAACACTGAAGCTTTCTTT	CASSPQQMNTEAFF
TRBV29-1	TRBJ1-2	TRBD1	few	TGCAGCGTTACGACAGGGACAGGGTATGGCTACACCTTC	CSVTTGTGYGYTF
TRBV6-2/TRBV6-3	TRBJ1-1	TRBD1	.	TGTGCCAGCATTGGCAGGGGGCTAAACACTGAAGCTTTCTTT	CASIGRGLNTEAFF
TRBV5-6	TRBJ1-2	.	.	TGTGCCAGCAGCGTCGGACGGTCGTTCTTGTATGGCTACACCTTC	CASSVGRSFLYGYTF
TRBV20-1	TRBJ2-3	TRBD2	.	TGCAGTGCTAGACTAGCGGGGGCCCGACGAGATACGCAGTATTTT	CSARLAGARRDTQYF
TRBV20-1	TRBJ2-1	TRBD2	.	TGCAGTGCTAGGGACGGGGGGGCGAGAAATGAGCAGTTCTTC	CSARDGGARNEQFF
TRBV5-1	TRBJ2-5	.	.	TGCGCCAGCAGCTTGGAGAGGGTCGGGCCAACGCACCAAGAGACCCAGTACTTC	CASSLERVGPTHQETQYF
TRBV11-2	TRBJ2-3	.	.	TGTGCCAGCAGCTTAGGGAGGGAGTATACGCAGTATTTT	CASSLGREYTQYF
TRBV20-1	TRBJ1-5	.	few	TGCAGTGCTAGTAGTGGACGGGGTCAGCCCCAGCATTTT	CSASSGRGQPQHF
TRBV3-1	TRBJ1-5	.	.	TGTGCCAGCAGCCAGCGAGGTGGCCAGCCCCAGCATTTT	CASSQRGGQPQHF
TRBV12-3/TRBV12-4	TRBJ1-5	.	few	TGTGCCAGCACCTTGGGGGGAGCTCAGCCCCAGCATTTT	CASTLGGAQPQHF
TRBV4-1	TRBJ1-1	TRBD1	.	TGCGCCAGCAGCGGCCGGACAGGGGGCGTAGAGACTGAAGCTTTCTTT	CASSGRTGGVETEAFF
TRBV29-1	TRBJ2-5	.	few	TGCAGCGTGACAATTATGCAAGAGACCCAGTACTTC	CSVTIMQETQYF
TRBV15	TRBJ2-5	TRBD2	.	TGTGCCACCAGCAGAGGCAGTGGGGCGGGAGTTTCAGAGACCCAGTACTTC	CATSRGSGAGVSETQYF
TRBV12-3/TRBV12-4	TRBJ2-1	TRBD1	.	TGTGCCAGCAGCCTGGGACAGCCCGGTGAGCAGTTCTTC	CASSLGQPGEQFF
TRBV5-4	TRBJ1-2	.	.	TGTGCCAGCAGCTTGGGGGGAACAGGGACCTATGGCTACACCTTC	CASSLGGTGTYGYTF
TRBV15	TRBJ1-1	.	.	TGTGCCACCAGCAGAGCTACACTCAGGGTCCAGAACACTGAAGCTTTCTTT	CATSRATLRVQNTEAFF
TRBV6-5	TRBJ2-2	.	.	TGTGCCAGCAGGAAGGCCGGGGACAATGGGGAGCTGTTTTTT	CASRKAGDNGELFF
TRBV20-1	TRBJ2-3	TRBD2	.	TGCAGTGCCATTATTGGGACTAGCGGTCTGCGCACAGATACGCAGTATTTT	CSAIIGTSGLRTDTQYF
TRBV12-3/TRBV12-4	TRBJ2-5	.	few	TGTGCCAGCAGTTTGAACAGGGAGCGGGAGACCCAGTACTTC	CASSLNRERETQYF
TRBV18	TRBJ2-5	.	.	TGTGCCAGCTCACCACGTTTATTCGACGGTCCTCGGGAGACCCAGTACTTC	CASSPRLFDGPRETQYF
TRBV29-1	TRBJ2-1	TRBD2	few	TGCAGCGTTGAAGGCCTAGCGGGGTTCGATGAGCAGTTCTTC	CSVEGLAGFDEQFF
TRBV2	TRBJ1-2	TRBD1	few	TGTGCCAGCAGGACCGGGACAGAGACTTTCTATGGCTACACCTTC	CASRTGTETFYGYTF
TRBV12-3/TRBV12-4	TRBJ2-3	.	.	TGTGCCAGCAGTCCATCAAGCCTTAGAGCAGATACGCAGTATTTT	CASSPSSLRADTQYF
TRBV7-2	TRBJ2-6	.	.	TGTGCCAGCAGCTTAAGAACTCTCTCTGGGGCCAACGTCCTGACTTTC	CASSLRTLSGANVLTF
TRBV20-1	TRBJ1-1	.	.	TGCAGCGCTTCATCCGACCCAGGGAACACTGAAGCTTTCTTT	CSASSDPGNTEAFF
TRBV29-1	TRBJ2-1	TRBD2	once	TGCAGCTCCTCGCACCCAGGACTAGCGGAGCTCGGGGATGAGCAGTTCTTC	CSSSHPGLAELGDEQFF
TRBV5-1	TRBJ2-1	.	.	TGCGCCAGCAGATTCCGGGACCCTCGCGGGGAGCAGTTCTTC	CASRFRDPRGEQFF
TRBV7-8	TRBJ2-7	.	.	TGTGCCAGCAGCTTATACCGACAGGCGACCCTCTACGAGCAGTACTTC	CASSLYRQATLYEQYF
TRBV29-1	TRBJ2-2	.	few	TGCAGCGTTGCGTTCAGGAACACCGGAGAGCTGTTTTTT	CSVAFRNTGELFF
TRBV7-9	TRBJ2-3	.	.	TGTGCCAGCAGCTTTGATAGTGTCCCGCATACGCAGTATTTT	CASSFDSVPHTQYF